The rows below give T cell receptor beta chains drawn from one sample of a study of human T cells and chemical hapten exposure. TCRdb re-analysed the RACE reads in MiXCR, keeping a single row per CDR3 protein. The sample contains under 90,000 distinct CDR3 sequences, 9.6% of which appear only once. The specimen comprised whole blood, sampled in connection with sensitization to the hapten diphenylcyclopropenone (DPC). The receptors shown here come from a woman aged 40 to 50 with alopecia areata. Some clones in this sample may be carry-over from other donors' samples. Each CDR3 is given with its conserved first and last residue. D genes are given only for firm matches. Clone sizes are given selectively: once, few, many, or a class where the clone is expanded.

CDR3 protein: CASSDRGLIMDEQFF
CDR3 DNA: TGTGCCAGCAGTGACAGGGGGCTTATCATGGATGAGCAGTTCTTC
V gene: TRBV12-3/TRBV12-4
D gene: TRBD1
clone size: .
J gene: TRBJ2-1

CDR3 protein: CASGLTSDRQFF
CDR3 DNA: TGTGCTAGTGGCCTGACTAGCGACCGGCAGTTCTTC
V gene: TRBV12-5
D gene: TRBD2
clone size: many
J gene: TRBJ2-1

CDR3 protein: CASSLVSAGRSYEQYF
CDR3 DNA: TGTGCCAGCAGCTTAGTTTCGGCAGGGCGATCCTACGAGCAGTACTTC
V gene: TRBV11-2
D gene: .
clone size: many
J gene: TRBJ2-7

CDR3 protein: CASSSARTGAYEQYF
CDR3 DNA: TGTGCCAGCAGCTCGGCCCGGACAGGGGCCTACGAGCAGTACTTC
V gene: TRBV7-9
D gene: TRBD1
clone size: .
J gene: TRBJ2-7

CDR3 protein: CVSRRSGLTSTDTQYF
CDR3 DNA: TGTGTCAGCCGGAGATCCGGACTCACTAGCACAGATACGCAGTATTTT
V gene: TRBV6-2/TRBV6-3
D gene: .
clone size: .
J gene: TRBJ2-3

CDR3 protein: CAIKGTGLGSQHF
CDR3 DNA: TGTGCCATCAAAGGGACAGGTCTTGGGTCCCAGCATTTT
V gene: TRBV10-3
D gene: TRBD1
clone size: many
J gene: TRBJ1-5

CDR3 protein: CASSLARAGRSNEKLFF
CDR3 DNA: TGTGCCAGCAGCTTAGCAAGGGCAGGGAGGAGTAATGAAAAACTGTTTTTT
V gene: TRBV7-8
D gene: .
clone size: many
J gene: TRBJ1-4

CDR3 protein: CASSPDYNRVGYEQYF
CDR3 DNA: TGTGCCAGCAGTCCGGACTATAACCGAGTAGGGTACGAGCAGTACTTC
V gene: TRBV6-5
D gene: .
clone size: few
J gene: TRBJ2-7

CDR3 protein: CASSQGDSGSYGTGELFF
CDR3 DNA: TGTGCCAGCAGCCAAGGAGATAGCGGGAGTTATGGCACCGGGGAGCTGTTTTTT
V gene: TRBV4-2
D gene: TRBD2
clone size: .
J gene: TRBJ2-2

CDR3 protein: CASISPSSYEQYF
CDR3 DNA: TGTGCCAGCATTAGCCCTTCGTCTTACGAGCAGTACTTC
V gene: TRBV6-5
D gene: .
clone size: many
J gene: TRBJ2-7

CDR3 protein: CASSVEGGTEAFF
CDR3 DNA: TGTGCCAGCAGTGTAGAAGGAGGAACTGAAGCTTTCTTT
V gene: TRBV6-1
D gene: .
clone size: many
J gene: TRBJ1-1

CDR3 protein: CASSPEDSPNYGYTF
CDR3 DNA: TGTGCCAGCAGCCCAGAGGACAGTCCTAACTATGGCTACACCTTC
V gene: TRBV4-2
D gene: .
clone size: many
J gene: TRBJ1-2

CDR3 protein: CASSSGQRQETQYF
CDR3 DNA: TGCGCCAGCTCATCAGGACAGCGCCAAGAGACCCAGTACTTC
V gene: TRBV5-1
D gene: .
clone size: many
J gene: TRBJ2-5

CDR3 protein: CASSLSTQLGYTF
CDR3 DNA: TGTGCCAGCAGTTTATCGACCCAGCTTGGCTACACCTTC
V gene: TRBV27
D gene: .
clone size: many
J gene: TRBJ1-2

CDR3 protein: CASSVGPAGSSGANVLTF
CDR3 DNA: TGTGCCAGCAGCGTAGGCCCCGCAGGCAGCTCTGGGGCCAACGTCCTGACTTTC
V gene: TRBV9
D gene: .
clone size: .
J gene: TRBJ2-6

CDR3 protein: CASSESPGNSRQYF
CDR3 DNA: TGCGCCAGCAGTGAGTCACCCGGGAATAGCAGGCAGTATTTT
V gene: TRBV10-1
D gene: .
clone size: few
J gene: TRBJ2-3

CDR3 protein: CASSYSGRMNYGYTF
CDR3 DNA: TGTGCCAGCAGTTACTCAGGCAGGATGAACTATGGCTACACCTTC
V gene: TRBV6-2/TRBV6-3
D gene: .
clone size: few
J gene: TRBJ1-2

CDR3 protein: CASSPSRGQETQYF
CDR3 DNA: TGTGCCAGCAGTCCAAGCAGGGGCCAAGAGACCCAGTACTTC
V gene: TRBV28
D gene: .
clone size: many
J gene: TRBJ2-5

CDR3 protein: CASSEVEDRGYNEQFF
CDR3 DNA: TGTGCCAGCAGTGAAGTTGAGGACAGGGGATACAATGAGCAGTTCTTC
V gene: TRBV2
D gene: TRBD1
clone size: many
J gene: TRBJ2-1

CDR3 protein: CASSSDGTNNQPQHF
CDR3 DNA: TGTGCCAGCAGCTCTGATGGGACAAACAATCAGCCCCAGCATTTT
V gene: TRBV7-2
D gene: .
clone size: .
J gene: TRBJ1-5

CDR3 protein: CASIVRGGGFSNTGELFF
CDR3 DNA: TGTGCCAGCATCGTTCGCGGTGGCGGGTTCTCGAACACCGGGGAGCTGTTTTTT
V gene: TRBV7-9
D gene: .
clone size: many
J gene: TRBJ2-2

CDR3 protein: CASSFSGGAYEQYF
CDR3 DNA: TGTGCCAGCAGCTTTAGCGGGGGGGCCTACGAGCAGTACTTC
V gene: TRBV7-2
D gene: TRBD2
clone size: many
J gene: TRBJ2-7

CDR3 protein: CASSLARRGEQYF
CDR3 DNA: TGTGCCAGCAGCTTGGCCCGGCGGGGCGAGCAGTACTTC
V gene: TRBV5-6
D gene: .
clone size: few
J gene: TRBJ2-7

CDR3 protein: CASSLLTYQETQYF
CDR3 DNA: TGTGCCAGCAGCTTGTTAACCTACCAAGAGACCCAGTACTTC
V gene: TRBV11-2
D gene: .
clone size: many
J gene: TRBJ2-5

CDR3 protein: CASSYVGTNGYTF
CDR3 DNA: TGTGCCAGCAGTTACGTTGGGACTAATGGCTACACCTTC
V gene: TRBV6-6
D gene: .
clone size: many
J gene: TRBJ1-2

CDR3 protein: CASSAADLAGEDGELFF
CDR3 DNA: TGTGCCAGCAGCGCCGCAGACTTAGCGGGGGAAGATGGGGAGCTGTTTTTT
V gene: TRBV9
D gene: TRBD2
clone size: .
J gene: TRBJ2-2

CDR3 protein: CSARDPRPPATYEQYF
CDR3 DNA: TGCAGTGCTAGAGATCCCCGGCCGCCTGCCACCTACGAGCAGTACTTC
V gene: TRBV20-1
D gene: .
clone size: many
J gene: TRBJ2-7

CDR3 protein: CASSPGTSGPTDTQYF
CDR3 DNA: TGTGCCAGCAGTCCCGGGACTAGCGGTCCCACAGATACGCAGTATTTT
V gene: TRBV6-5
D gene: TRBD2
clone size: few
J gene: TRBJ2-3

CDR3 protein: CASSITGDTQYF
CDR3 DNA: TGTGCCAGCAGTATTACAGGGGATACCCAGTACTTC
V gene: TRBV6-6
D gene: TRBD1
clone size: .
J gene: TRBJ2-5

CDR3 protein: CASSLPATDTQYF
CDR3 DNA: TGTGCCAGCAGCTTACCAGCCACAGATACGCAGTATTTT
V gene: TRBV7-2
D gene: .
clone size: .
J gene: TRBJ2-3

CDR3 protein: CASSERAEAFF
CDR3 DNA: TGTGCCAGCAGTGAGAGGGCTGAAGCTTTCTTT
V gene: TRBV6-2/TRBV6-3
D gene: .
clone size: .
J gene: TRBJ1-1

CDR3 protein: CASGDPGSYEQYF
CDR3 DNA: TGTGCCAGCGGAGACCCAGGATCCTACGAGCAGTACTTC
V gene: TRBV5-6
D gene: .
clone size: many
J gene: TRBJ2-7

CDR3 protein: CASSHRPLAVGANVLTF
CDR3 DNA: TGCGCCAGCAGCCATAGGCCGCTAGCGGTTGGGGCCAACGTCCTGACTTTC
V gene: TRBV4-3
D gene: TRBD2
clone size: many
J gene: TRBJ2-6

CDR3 protein: CASGPTGRRSPLHF
CDR3 DNA: TGTGCCAGCGGACCGACAGGGAGGCGTTCACCCCTCCACTTT
V gene: TRBV25-1
D gene: TRBD1
clone size: few
J gene: TRBJ1-6

CDR3 protein: CASSDIVPDTQYF
CDR3 DNA: TGCGCCAGCAGTGATATAGTACCAGATACGCAGTATTTT
V gene: TRBV10-2
D gene: .
clone size: many
J gene: TRBJ2-3

CDR3 protein: CSASDRGQGNSPLHF
CDR3 DNA: TGCAGTGCTTCGGACAGGGGGCAGGGTAATTCACCCCTCCACTTT
V gene: TRBV20-1
D gene: TRBD1
clone size: many
J gene: TRBJ1-6

CDR3 protein: CASKDRGLSNQPQHF
CDR3 DNA: TGTGCCAGCAAAGACAGGGGGCTGAGCAATCAGCCCCAGCATTTT
V gene: TRBV6-5
D gene: TRBD1
clone size: many
J gene: TRBJ1-5

CDR3 protein: CASSLYGTPVYEQYF
CDR3 DNA: TGTGCCAGCAGTTTATACGGGACACCTGTCTACGAGCAGTACTTC
V gene: TRBV28
D gene: .
clone size: many
J gene: TRBJ2-7

CDR3 protein: CASSYRAPGGPYGYTF
CDR3 DNA: TGTGCCAGCAGTTACCGGGCGCCAGGGGGGCCTTATGGCTACACCTTC
V gene: TRBV6-5
D gene: TRBD1
clone size: few
J gene: TRBJ1-2

CDR3 protein: CASMGGTVNTEAFF
CDR3 DNA: TGTGCCAGCATGGGAGGGACGGTGAACACTGAAGCTTTCTTT
V gene: TRBV2
D gene: .
clone size: .
J gene: TRBJ1-1

CDR3 protein: CASRSDRGTYEQYF
CDR3 DNA: TGTGCCAGCAGATCCGACCGGGGCACCTACGAGCAGTACTTC
V gene: TRBV28
D gene: .
clone size: many
J gene: TRBJ2-7

CDR3 protein: CASAGRETQYF
CDR3 DNA: TGTGCCAGCGCGGGACGAGAGACCCAGTACTTC
V gene: TRBV12-3/TRBV12-4
D gene: .
clone size: few
J gene: TRBJ2-5

CDR3 protein: CASSKSPTGPGEFF
CDR3 DNA: TGTGCCAGCAGCAAATCCCCCACAGGCCCCGGGGAGTTCTTC
V gene: TRBV7-9
D gene: .
clone size: few
J gene: TRBJ2-1

CDR3 protein: CSSEDGERDTEAFF
CDR3 DNA: TGCAGCTCTGAGGACGGGGAAAGGGACACTGAAGCTTTCTTT
V gene: TRBV29-1
D gene: .
clone size: many
J gene: TRBJ1-1

CDR3 protein: CASSPDLSGNTIYF
CDR3 DNA: TGCGCCAGCAGCCCAGATCTCTCTGGAAACACCATATATTTT
V gene: TRBV5-1
D gene: .
clone size: .
J gene: TRBJ1-3

CDR3 protein: CASSREADRGHYGYTF
CDR3 DNA: TGTGCCAGCAGCAGAGAGGCGGACAGGGGACACTATGGCTACACCTTC
V gene: TRBV21-1
D gene: .
clone size: many
J gene: TRBJ1-2

CDR3 protein: CASSPIGGLSTDTQYF
CDR3 DNA: TGTGCCAGCAGCCCCATCGGGGGCCTTAGCACAGATACGCAGTATTTT
V gene: TRBV9
D gene: .
clone size: many
J gene: TRBJ2-3

CDR3 protein: CAKMEGKNIQYF
CDR3 DNA: TGCGCCAAAATGGAGGGCAAAAACATTCAGTACTTC
V gene: TRBV10-1
D gene: .
clone size: few
J gene: TRBJ2-4

CDR3 protein: CASSLGGTNNQPQHF
CDR3 DNA: TGTGCCAGCAGCTTAGGAGGGACAAACAATCAGCCCCAGCATTTT
V gene: TRBV7-2
D gene: .
clone size: many
J gene: TRBJ1-5

CDR3 protein: CASSHTGTGVEKLFF
CDR3 DNA: TGTGCCAGCAGCCATACCGGGACAGGGGTGGAAAAACTGTTTTTT
V gene: TRBV3-2
D gene: .
clone size: .
J gene: TRBJ1-4

CDR3 protein: CASRLAGSPYEQYF
CDR3 DNA: TGTGCCAGCAGACTAGCGGGTTCCCCCTACGAGCAGTACTTC
V gene: TRBV12-3/TRBV12-4
D gene: TRBD2
clone size: .
J gene: TRBJ2-7

CDR3 protein: CASSSPRTGAAGNTIYF
CDR3 DNA: TGTGCCAGCAGTTCCCCCAGGACAGGGGCTGCTGGAAACACCATATATTTT
V gene: TRBV6-5
D gene: TRBD1
clone size: .
J gene: TRBJ1-3

CDR3 protein: CASSLMTGFEQYF
CDR3 DNA: TGTGCCAGCAGTTTAATGACAGGGTTCGAGCAGTACTTC
V gene: TRBV27
D gene: TRBD1
clone size: many
J gene: TRBJ2-7

CDR3 protein: CASSPGHTTNYGYTF
CDR3 DNA: TGTGCCAGCAGCCCCGGACATACGACTAACTATGGCTACACCTTC
V gene: TRBV7-2
D gene: .
clone size: many
J gene: TRBJ1-2

CDR3 protein: CAISVRASLETQYF
CDR3 DNA: TGTGCCATCAGTGTTAGGGCGTCCTTGGAGACCCAGTACTTC
V gene: TRBV10-3
D gene: .
clone size: many
J gene: TRBJ2-5

CDR3 protein: CASEAGTRGTDTQYF
CDR3 DNA: TGTGCCAGCGAAGCCGGGACCCGAGGCACAGATACGCAGTATTTT
V gene: TRBV7-6
D gene: .
clone size: many
J gene: TRBJ2-3

CDR3 protein: CASSPPGPGGAFF
CDR3 DNA: TGTGCCAGCAGCCCCCCGGGTCCGGGAGGAGCTTTCTTT
V gene: TRBV7-2
D gene: .
clone size: few
J gene: TRBJ1-1

CDR3 protein: CASPPPGGHNEQFF
CDR3 DNA: TGTGCCAGCCCCCCCCCCGGGGGCCACAATGAGCAGTTCTTC
V gene: TRBV28
D gene: .
clone size: .
J gene: TRBJ2-1

CDR3 protein: CASSTDSFKQYF
CDR3 DNA: TGTGCCAGCAGCACGGACAGCTTCAAGCAGTACTTC
V gene: TRBV5-6
D gene: .
clone size: few
J gene: TRBJ2-7

CDR3 protein: CASSQLAANTGELFF
CDR3 DNA: TGCGCCAGCAGCCAACTCGCGGCGAACACCGGGGAGCTGTTTTTT
V gene: TRBV4-3
D gene: .
clone size: .
J gene: TRBJ2-2